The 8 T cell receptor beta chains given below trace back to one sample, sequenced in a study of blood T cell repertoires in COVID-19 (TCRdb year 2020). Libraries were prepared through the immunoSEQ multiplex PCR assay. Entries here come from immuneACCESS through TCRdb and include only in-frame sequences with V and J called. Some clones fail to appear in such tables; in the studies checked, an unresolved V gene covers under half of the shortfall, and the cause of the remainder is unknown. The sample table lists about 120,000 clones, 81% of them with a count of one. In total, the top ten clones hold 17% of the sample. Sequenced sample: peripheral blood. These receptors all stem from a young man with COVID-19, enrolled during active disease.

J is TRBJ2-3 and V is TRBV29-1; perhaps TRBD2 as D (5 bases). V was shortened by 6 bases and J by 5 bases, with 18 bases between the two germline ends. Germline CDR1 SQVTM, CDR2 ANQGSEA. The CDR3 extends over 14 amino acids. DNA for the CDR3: TGCAGCGTCTGTCGGAGCAGGAGCGGAGATACGCAGTATTTT. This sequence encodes CSVCRSRSGDTQYF.

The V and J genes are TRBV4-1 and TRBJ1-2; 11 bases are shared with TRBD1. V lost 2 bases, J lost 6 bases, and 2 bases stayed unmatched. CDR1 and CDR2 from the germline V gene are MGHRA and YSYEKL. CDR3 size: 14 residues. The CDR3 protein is CASSQMGQGDGYTF. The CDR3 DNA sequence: TGCGCCAGCAGCCAAATGGGACAGGGGGATGGCTACACCTTC.

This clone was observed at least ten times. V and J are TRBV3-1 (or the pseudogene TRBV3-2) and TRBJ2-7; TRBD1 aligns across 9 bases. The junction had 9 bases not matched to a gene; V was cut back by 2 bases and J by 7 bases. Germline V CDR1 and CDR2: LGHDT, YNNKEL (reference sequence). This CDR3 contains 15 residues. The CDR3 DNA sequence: TGTGCCAGCAGCCAATCGGGACAGGGTATTGGTGAGCAGTACTTC. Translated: CASSQSGQGIGEQYF.

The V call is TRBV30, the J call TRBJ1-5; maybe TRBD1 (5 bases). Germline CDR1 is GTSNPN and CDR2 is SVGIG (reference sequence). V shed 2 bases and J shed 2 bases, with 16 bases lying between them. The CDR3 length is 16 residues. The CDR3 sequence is CAWSSIRGRGNQPQHF. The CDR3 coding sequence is TGTGCCTGGAGTAGTATTAGGGGTCGGGGCAATCAGCCCCAGCATTTT.

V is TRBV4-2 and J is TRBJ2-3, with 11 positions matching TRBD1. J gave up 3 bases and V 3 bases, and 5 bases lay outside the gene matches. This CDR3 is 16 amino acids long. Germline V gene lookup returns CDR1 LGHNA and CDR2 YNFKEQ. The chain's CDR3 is CASSQRTGGATDTQYF. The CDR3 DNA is TGTGCCAGCAGCCAGAGGACAGGGGGCGCGACAGATACGCAGTATTTT.

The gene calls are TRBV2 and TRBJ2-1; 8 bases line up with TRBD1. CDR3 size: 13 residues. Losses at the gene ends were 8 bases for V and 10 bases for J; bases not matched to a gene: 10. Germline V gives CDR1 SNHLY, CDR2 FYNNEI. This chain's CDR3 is CASVRTGISEQFF. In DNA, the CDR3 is TGTGCCAGCGTCCGGACAGGGATTTCCGAGCAGTTCTTC.

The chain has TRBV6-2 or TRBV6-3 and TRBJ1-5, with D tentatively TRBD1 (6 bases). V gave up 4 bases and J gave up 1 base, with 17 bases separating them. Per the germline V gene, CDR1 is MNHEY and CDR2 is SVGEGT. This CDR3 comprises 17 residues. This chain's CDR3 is CASSSRQGSGSNQPQHF. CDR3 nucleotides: TGTGCCAGCAGTTCCCGCCAGGGGTCGGGGAGCAATCAGCCCCAGCATTTT.

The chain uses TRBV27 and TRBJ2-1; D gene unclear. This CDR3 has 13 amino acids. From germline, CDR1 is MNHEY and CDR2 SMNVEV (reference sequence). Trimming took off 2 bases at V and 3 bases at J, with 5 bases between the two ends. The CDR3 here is CASSLNYYNEQFF. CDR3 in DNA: TGTGCCAGCAGTTTAAACTACTACAATGAGCAGTTCTTC.